The rows below give T cell receptor beta chains drawn from one sample of a study of shared clonotypes between healthy human individuals. Sequencing was performed with immunoSEQ multiplex PCR; in TCRdb, only in-frame clones are kept and a portion is missing. The sample gives some 350,000 clones, about 74% of which show up once; about a tenth is in the top ten. The sample consisted of memory CD4+ T cells sorted from blood. The origin of the receptors is a man younger than 40 in good health. The CDR3 runs from the conserved cysteine through the conserved F or W. D genes are given only for firm matches. For some rows the clone size is stated as once, few or many, or as a class when expanded; others skip it.

V	D	size	J	DNA	CDR3
TRBV6-1	NA	NA	TRBJ2-7	TGTGCCAGCAGTGCGGAGGCCTGGGGGCAGATCTACGAGCAGTACTTC	CASSAEAWGQIYEQYF
TRBV28	NA	NA	TRBJ2-1	TGTGCCAGCAGCTCGGATGGGTACAATGAGCAGTTCTTC	CASSSDGYNEQFF
TRBV5-6	NA	NA	TRBJ2-7	TGTGCCAGCAGTGGCCCACCACTACGGGCCGCCCACGAGCAGTACTTC	CASSGPPLRAAHEQYF
TRBV6-5	TRBD2	few	TRBJ2-2	TGTGCCAGCAGTCCCGGACTAGCGGGAACCGGGGAGCTGTTTTTT	CASSPGLAGTGELFF
TRBV30	TRBD2	NA	TRBJ2-1	TGTGCCTGGTGGGGAGTTAATAGCGGGATAACAAACAATGAGCAGTTCTTC	CAWWGVNSGITNNEQFF
TRBV4-2	NA	NA	TRBJ2-3	TGTGCCAGCAGCCAAGCAGGAGGCCCCACAGATACGCAGTATTTT	CASSQAGGPTDTQYF
TRBV5-4	NA	NA	TRBJ1-1	TGTGCCAGCAGCTTGGTTTATACGGCTGAAGCTTTCTTT	CASSLVYTAEAFF
TRBV30	NA	NA	TRBJ2-1	TGTGCCTGGAGTGTACTGCATGGGAATGAGCAGTTCTTC	CAWSVLHGNEQFF
TRBV5-1	NA	NA	TRBJ2-2	TGCGCCAGCAGCTCCGAGGGTGAGGCGGGGCGGCGGTCGACTTACACCGGGGAGCTGTTTTTT	CASSSEGEAGRRSTYTGELFF
TRBV4-2	TRBD2	NA	TRBJ2-7	TGTGCCAGCAGCCAAGTTAGCGGGAACTACGAGCAGTACTTC	CASSQVSGNYEQYF
TRBV5-4	NA	NA	TRBJ2-1	TGTGCCAGCAGCTTACTGGCAGGGGTTAAATTGGGTGAGCAGTTCTTC	CASSLLAGVKLGEQFF
TRBV2	NA	NA	TRBJ1-3	TGTGCCAGCCGCCTCTCTGGAAACACCATATATTTT	CASRLSGNTIYF
TRBV5-4	NA	NA	TRBJ2-1	TGTGCCAGCAGCCGGATCCCGACAGCCTACAATGAGCAGTTCTTC	CASSRIPTAYNEQFF
TRBV7-9	NA	once	TRBJ1-3	TGTGCCAGCAGCTTAGACGCCTCTGGAAACACCATATATTTT	CASSLDASGNTIYF
TRBV27	TRBD2	NA	TRBJ2-1	TGTGCCAGCAGACTAGCGGGATACCATGAGCAGTTCTTC	CASRLAGYHEQFF
TRBV14	NA	NA	TRBJ2-5	TGTGCCAGCAGCCAAGATTTCGACATTCTGACTCAAGAGACCCAGTACTTC	CASSQDFDILTQETQYF
TRBV9	NA	once	TRBJ1-1	TGTGCCAGCAGCGTACAGGGTTCCACTGAAGCTTTCTTT	CASSVQGSTEAFF
TRBV5-4	TRBD1	NA	TRBJ2-7	TGTGCCAGCAGCACACGGACAGGGCCTGCCTACGAGCAGTACTTC	CASSTRTGPAYEQYF
TRBV5-4	TRBD2	NA	TRBJ2-5	TGTGCCAGCAGCTTTAGCGGGAGTCAAGAGACCCAGTACTTC	CASSFSGSQETQYF
TRBV6-1	NA	NA	TRBJ1-2	TGTGCCAGCAGTGCCGTCAGTTCTAACTATGGCTACACCTTC	CASSAVSSNYGYTF
TRBV18	TRBD2	few	TRBJ2-7	TGTGCCAGCTCACCCCTTGGACTAGCGGGAATCCACGAGCAGTACTTC	CASSPLGLAGIHEQYF
TRBV29-1	NA	NA	TRBJ2-3	TGCAGCGTCGGATGGGGGGCGGGGAGCACAGATACGCAGTATTTT	CSVGWGAGSTDTQYF
TRBV19	NA	few	TRBJ2-5	TGTGCCAGTAGCTCGACAGCGAGCCAAGAGACCCAGTACTTC	CASSSTASQETQYF
TRBV28	NA	NA	TRBJ1-5	TGTGCCAGCCGGCCGCCGCGCGCCACGCTTGGGCCCCAGCATTTT	CASRPPRATLGPQHF
TRBV6-6	TRBD1	few	TRBJ1-4	TGTGCCAGCAGCCCCGGACAGGGAGGTGAAAAACTGTTTTTT	CASSPGQGGEKLFF
TRBV11-1	NA	NA	TRBJ2-2	TGTGCCAGCAGCTTAACACCCGGGGAGCTGTTTTTT	CASSLTPGELFF
TRBV28	NA	NA	TRBJ1-2	TGTGCCAGCAGTATTCAGGGTTATGGCTACACCTTC	CASSIQGYGYTF
TRBV28	NA	NA	TRBJ2-7	TGTGCCAGCAGTTTAGCGGCCATGAGCTCCTACGAGCAGTACTTC	CASSLAAMSSYEQYF
TRBV6-6	TRBD1	NA	TRBJ2-7	TGTGCCAGCAGTTCGGGACAGGTAGGCGAGCAGTACTTC	CASSSGQVGEQYF